Listed below are T cell receptor beta chains from one sample, sequenced in a study of regulatory T cells in long-lasting Graves disease. TCRdb re-called the multiplex PCR reads with MiXCR, one entry per CDR3 protein. Altogether about 350,000 distinct CDR3 sequences are present, roughly 17% being singletons, with the ten largest covering around 20%. These data were likewise used in another study, on T cells in Graves' hyperthyroidism and ophthalmopathy.

The sample in question was peripheral blood mononuclear cells (PBMCs), obtained at new diagnosis, from a patient treated with antithyroid drugs. The receptors were gathered from a woman in her late teens or twenties with Graves disease. Both conserved end residues are part of each CDR3. D genes are given only for firm matches. Some rows have no size entry. The others give once, few or many, or a class for an expanded clone.

V	J	size	D	CDR3	DNA
TRBV3-1	TRBJ2-2	many	.	CASSQGAGTGELFF	TGTGCCAGCAGCCAAGGGGCGGGAACCGGGGAGCTGTTTTTT
TRBV2	TRBJ1-1	many	.	CASSSARSNTEAFF	TGTGCCAGCAGCAGCGCCAGGTCGAACACTGAAGCTTTCTTT
TRBV4-1	TRBJ1-2	many	.	CASSQEAGVGYTF	TGCGCCAGCAGCCAAGAGGCAGGGGTTGGCTACACCTTC
TRBV28	TRBJ1-1	few	.	CASNAQGLNTEAFF	TGTGCCAGCAATGCGCAGGGACTGAACACTGAAGCTTTCTTT
TRBV2	TRBJ1-5	few	.	CASSERDYSNQPQHF	TGTGCCAGCAGTGAAAGGGACTATAGCAATCAGCCCCAGCATTTT
TRBV7-9	TRBJ2-7	many	.	CASSFGPPKEEQYF	TGTGCCAGCAGCTTCGGGCCCCCCAAGGAGGAGCAGTACTTC
TRBV4-1	TRBJ1-4	.	TRBD1	CASSHPGQGEEKLFF	TGCGCCAGCAGCCACCCGGGACAGGGGGAGGAAAAACTGTTTTTT
TRBV2	TRBJ1-2	many	TRBD1	CASRTGLGGYTF	TGTGCCAGCCGGACAGGGCTAGGGGGCTACACCTTC
TRBV6-5	TRBJ2-5	.	TRBD1	CASSYLRQGPQLETQYF	TGTGCCAGCAGTTATCTCCGACAGGGCCCCCAATTAGAGACCCAGTACTTC
TRBV2	TRBJ1-4	many	.	CASSEAREATNEKLFF	TGTGCCAGCAGTGAAGCGCGGGAGGCAACTAATGAAAAACTGTTTTTT
TRBV5-1	TRBJ2-5	few	.	CASSLGSGRETQYF	TGCGCCAGCAGCTTGGGATCAGGAAGAGAGACCCAGTACTTC
TRBV7-9	TRBJ2-2	once	.	CASSRSDLLRGTGEPFF	TGTGCCAGCAGCCGATCGGACCTACTGAGGGGCACCGGGGAGCCGTTTTTT
TRBV9	TRBJ2-1	.	.	CASSATLGSWGAYNEQFF	TGTGCCAGCAGCGCCACCCTGGGTTCGTGGGGGGCATACAATGAGCAGTTCTTC